This T cell receptor (beta chain) was found in a study of cytomegalovirus exposure and HLA in healthy donors. The donors were healthy bone marrow donors. The CDR3 has 14 amino acids. Germline loops: CDR1 LNHDA, CDR2 SQIVND (reference sequence). With 5 bases removed from V and 2 bases from J, the gap between germline ends came to 12 bases. A multiplex PCR was run with 60 Vbeta primers and 13 Jbeta primers. Clones were read by immunoSEQ multiplex PCR, and TCRdb kept only the in-frame ones, dropping some. The data contain around 140,000 clones, approximately 84% of them singletons. The sequenced sample consisted of PBMCs. The V and J genes are TRBV19 and TRBJ1-1; the D is unclear. This clonotype was sampled from a man between 25 and 39 years old in good health and CMV-seropositive. CDR3: CASSYSFRNTEAFF. Here the CDR3 DNA reads TGTGCCAGTAGTTACAGCTTCCGCAACACTGAAGCTTTCTTT.